This T cell receptor beta chain was sequenced for a study of memory CD4+ T cells and cytomegalovirus serostatus. The overall study: Of the healthy Belgian adults, 9 were CMV seropositive and 20 to 30 seronegative. General study results and limits: Each of approximately 61 CMV-associated TCRbeta sequences occurred in one to five individuals.

This CDR3 is 13 amino acids long. The germline V and J ends were trimmed by 4 bases and 2 bases, with 8 bases remaining between them. Germline CDR1 reads MNHNS; CDR2 reads SASEGT. Single viable CD3+CD4+CD8-CD45RO+ cells were sorted as the memory CD4+ T cells. Serum IgG to CMV pp150, pp28, p38 and p52 defined serostatus. Sequencing was performed with immunoSEQ multiplex PCR; in TCRdb, only in-frame clones are kept and a portion is missing. The table has approximately 88,000 clones, 80% seen once. About this clone: The target antigen is unknown.

This rearrangement joins TRBV6-1 to TRBJ2-5; D uncertain. The receptor was derived from an adult in good health and CMV-seropositive. Sample: memory CD4+ T cells from blood. The CDR3 loop reads CASSGQQQETQYF. The DNA for the CDR3 is TGTGCCAGCAGTGGTCAGCAACAAGAGACCCAGTACTTC.